The sequence of this TCR beta chain was determined in a study of response to subunit inactivated influenza vaccine. Findings of the study overall: After each seasonal influenza vaccination, few new T cells are recruited, the authors suggested.

This clonotype was counted only a few times. Its antigen is undetermined. The germline CDR1 and CDR2 sequences are GTSNPN and SVGIG (reference sequence). The germline V and J ends were trimmed by 2 bases and 3 bases, with 14 bases remaining between them. The CDR3 is made up of 16 amino acids. One entry per CDR3 protein, called by TCRdb with MiXCR from the RT-PCR reads. Altogether hundreds of thousands of distinct CDR3 sequences are present, around 14% being singletons, with the ten largest covering roughly 12%. This specimen was PBMCs from blood, taken 12 days after vaccination. J is TRBJ1-6 and V is TRBV30; D possibly corresponds to TRBD1 (6 bases). This sequence originates from a man aged 45 to 65 who received an inactivated influenza vaccine. The CDR3 region is CAWSRLPRGYNSPLHF. The CDR3 nucleotides read TGTGCCTGGAGTCGCCTTCCCAGGGGCTATAATTCACCCCTCCACTTT.